The 32 T cell receptor beta chains given below trace back to one sample, sequenced in a study of regulatory T cells in long-lasting Graves disease. For TCR beta, libraries came from iRepertoire HTBI primers and Arm-PCR of CDR3 regions. TCRdb re-called the multiplex PCR reads through MiXCR, storing one row per CDR3 protein. The table has 410,000 or so distinct CDR3 sequences, 15% seen once. This sample's time point: newly diagnosed GD, antithyroid drugs for less than 3 months. From RNA extracted from PBMCs, the TCR library was made. This sample was shared with a second study, whose subject was T cells in Graves' hyperthyroidism and ophthalmopathy.

Sequencing was performed on peripheral blood mononuclear cells (PBMCs), taken at new diagnosis, from a patient treated with antithyroid drugs. All receptors derive from a young woman with Graves disease.

The chain employs TRBV12-3 or TRBV12-4 and TRBJ2-1; D is unclear. V lost 6 bases and J 5 bases, leaving 11 bases between the germline ends. The CDR3 is 13 amino acids. In DNA form, the CDR3 reads TGTGCCAGCAGGCCGGACCCTCACAATGAGCAGTTCTTC. Amino acid sequence: CASRPDPHNEQFF.

This clonotype was detected a few times. Here the CDR3 DNA reads TGTGCCAGCAGTGACTCAGAGACCCAGTACTTC. It codes for CASSDSETQYF. The chain is built from TRBV6-1 and TRBJ2-5, with D hard to call. Germline lookup yields CDR1 MNHNS and CDR2 SASEGT. V was trimmed by 3 bases and J by 4 bases, leaving 3 bases between them. This CDR3 has 11 amino acids.

This rearrangement joins TRBV6-2 or TRBV6-3 to TRBJ2-5; the D gene is possibly TRBD2 (6 bases). Germline V gene sequence: CDR1 MNHEY, CDR2 SVGEGT. The CDR3 is made up of 15 amino acids. V was pared by 2 bases and J by 9 bases, with 19 bases between. CDR3 nucleotides: TGTGCCAGCAGTTACCGGGGGAGCGCTGTCGTGGCCCAGTACTTC. As protein: CASSYRGSAVVAQYF.

This clonotype was seen repeatedly, ten times or more. This sequence joins TRBV6-1 and TRBJ2-5, with D perhaps assigned TRBD1 or TRBD2 (7 bases each). CDR1 and CDR2 from the germline V gene are MNHNS and SASEGT. V lost 5 bases and J lost 2, with 15 bases in between. The CDR3 is 15 residues long. The CDR3 region has the DNA TGTGCCAGCAGTAGGGCAGGGGGGGGTCAAGAGACCCAGTACTTC. Protein sequence: CASSRAGGGQETQYF.

The table lists this clonotype with many counts. CDR3 residues: CASSSGTSGSSFLNEQFF. The CDR3 DNA follows: TGTGCCAGCAGCTCGGGGACTAGCGGGAGCAGTTTTCTCAATGAGCAGTTCTTC. This chain connects TRBV11-3 to TRBJ2-1; the match to TRBD2 covers 14 bases. The germline V gene has CDR1 SGHNT and CDR2 YENEEA. The CDR3 is 18 residues long. V was clipped by 4 bases and J by 6 bases; unmatched bases: 11.

This clonotype was seen at least ten times. V usage is TRBV2 and J usage is TRBJ1-5; D remains ambiguous. Germline V gene sequence: CDR1 SNHLY, CDR2 FYNNEI. The V end was cut by 6 bases, the J end by 0 bases, with 15 bases between. The CDR3 contains 16 residues. The CDR3 nucleotides are TGTGCCAGCAGCGGCTGGGGAGGCCTTAGCAATCAGCCCCAGCATTTT. This sequence encodes CASSGWGGLSNQPQHF.

The V call is TRBV19, the J call TRBJ2-7; 9 positions match TRBD2. CDR1 and CDR2 from the germline V gene are LNHDA and SQIVND (reference sequence). The V segment lost 4 bases and the J segment 1 base; nucleotides outside the gene matches: 5. This CDR3 has 15 amino acids. The CDR3, as DNA: TGTGCCAGTAGTACTCTAGCGGGATCTTCCTACGAGCAGTACTTC. It codes for CASSTLAGSSYEQYF.

This clonotype was counted at least ten times. The V and J genes are TRBV5-1 and TRBJ2-5, with unresolved D. Germline values: CDR1 SGHRS, CDR2 YFSETQ. The CDR3 has 14 amino acids. V lost 0 bases and J lost 1, with 7 bases in between. CDR3 in DNA: TGCGCCAGCAGCTTGGGCGTAGCCCAAGAGACCCAGTACTTC. This translates into CASSLGVAQETQYF.

As concerns this clonotype: Since a much larger clone is just one base distant, this may be a read error. V is TRBV11-2 and J is TRBJ2-7, with D maybe TRBD1 (6 bases). The CDR3 runs 14 residues. CDR1 and CDR2 (germline): SGHAT, FQNNGV. The CDR3 sequence: CASSLRATGSEPYF. The CDR3 nucleotides read TGTGCCAGCAGCCTCCGAGCGACAGGCTCGGAGCCGTACTTC.

The V call is TRBV7-9, the J call TRBJ1-2, with TRBD1 matching 8 bases. V lost 3 bases and J lost 6; bases outside the gene matches: 6. The germline V gene encodes CDR1 SEHNR and CDR2 FQNEAQ (reference sequence). This CDR3 region has 14 residues. Written as DNA, the CDR3 is TGTGCCAGCAGCTTTGGGGCAGGGGGCGATGGCTACACCTTC. Translating gives CASSFGAGGDGYTF. Full variable domain (rest looked up from reference TRBV7-9 and TRBJ1-2): DTGVSQNPRHKITKRGQNVTFRCDPISEHNRLYWYRQTLGQGPEFLTYFQNEAQLEKSRLLSDRFSAERPKGSFSTLEIQRTEQGDSAMYLCASSFGAGGDGYTFGSGTRLTVV.

Concerning this clonotype itself: A read error may be the cause here, since a much bigger clone is one base away. The DNA for the CDR3 is TGTGCCAGCAGCTTGACAAGGGCGGCCTACAGTGAGCAGTTCTTC. Translation: CASSLTRAAYSEQFF. The rearrangement links TRBV5-8 to TRBJ2-1; D is ambiguous. The germline V gene has CDR1 SGHTS and CDR2 YDEGEE. The CDR3 loop spans 15 amino acids.

The chain uses TRBV24-1 and TRBJ2-7, with D unclear. This CDR3 has 13 residues. CDR1 KGHDR and CDR2 SFDVKD come from the germline V gene. V lost 4 bases to trimming and J lost 6 bases, with 12 bases between them. The CDR3 region is CATSDSTPCEQYF. The DNA for the CDR3 is TGTGCCACCAGTGACTCCACACCTTGCGAGCAGTACTTC.

Remarks on this clonotype: This may be a read error, as it is one base from a much larger clone. V usage is TRBV4-2 and J usage is TRBJ2-3, with TRBD2 as a possible D gene (5 bases). Near its end, the DNA agrees better with TRBJ2-1, so the J call may be wrong. CDR3 length: 15 amino acids. CDR1 is LGHNA and CDR2 is YNFKEQ in the germline V gene. CDR3: CASSQETAVRGEQFF. CDR3 DNA sequence: TGTGCCAGCAGCCAAGAGACGGCGGTTAGAGGGGAGCAGTTCTTC.

This clonotype has a count of ten or more. The genes are TRBV20-1 and TRBJ2-7; 7 positions match TRBD1. CDR1 and CDR2 (germline): DFQATT, SNEGSKA (reference sequence). V was clipped by 0 bases and J by 5 bases; unmatched bases: 10. The CDR3 covers 15 residues. The CDR3 DNA follows: TGCAGTGCTAGAGATGGGGGCAGGGGGATCAACGAGCAGTACTTC. It is translated as CSARDGGRGINEQYF.

This clonotype was detected many times. The chain carries TRBV12-3 or TRBV12-4 and TRBJ2-2, with 8 bases aligning to TRBD2. V lost 3 bases, J lost 9 bases, and 12 bases stayed unmatched. CDR3 length: 16 amino acids. DNA of the CDR3: TGTGCCAGCAGTTTGGAACTAGCGGAGGCGAGCAGGGAGCTGTTTTTT. Amino acids: CASSLELAEASRELFF.

A word on this clonotype: This may be a read error: a much more frequent sequence differs by one nucleotide. The genes are TRBV6-2 or TRBV6-3 and TRBJ1-1; TRBD1 aligns across 7 bases. CDR1 MNHEY and CDR2 SVGEGT come from the germline V gene. V lost 5 bases, J lost 0 bases, and 6 bases stayed unmatched. This CDR3 comprises 15 residues. Here the CDR3 reads CASSKTGDMNTEAFF. CDR3 DNA: TGTGCCAGCAGTAAAACAGGGGATATGAACACTGAAGCTTTCTTT.

The V call is TRBV18, the J call TRBJ2-7; no firm D call. Trimming left V 0 bases short and J 3 bases short, with 9 bases between. The CDR3 extends over 14 amino acids. Germline lookup yields CDR1 KGHSH and CDR2 LQKENI. The CDR3 reads CASSPPTIFYEQYF. The CDR3 nucleotides read TGTGCCAGCTCACCACCGACCATTTTCTACGAGCAGTACTTC.

This clonotype was seen many times. The V and J genes are TRBV7-3 and TRBJ2-3; D uncertain. The germline V gene has CDR1 SGHTA and CDR2 FQGTGA. The CDR3 loop spans 12 amino acids. V was clipped by 6 bases and J by 9 bases, with 13 bases between them. CDR3 region: CASSEVVGTQYF. CDR3 DNA sequence: TGTGCCAGCAGTGAGGTGGTAGGCACGCAGTATTTT.

This clonotype was detected only a few times. J is TRBJ1-1 and V is TRBV19; D gene ambiguous. Germline V CDR1 and CDR2: LNHDA, SQIVND (reference sequence). Trimming left V 2 bases short and J 6 bases short, with 13 bases between. The CDR3 is 14 amino acids. CDR3 in amino acids: CASSIKGGLAEAFF. CDR3 nucleotide sequence: TGTGCCAGTAGTATAAAAGGAGGGCTTGCTGAAGCTTTCTTT. The full variable domain, rest sourced from reference TRBV19 and TRBJ1-1, is DGGITQSPKYLFRKEGQNVTLSCEQNLNHDAMYWYRQDPGQGLRLIYYSQIVNDFQKGDIAEGYSVSREKKESFPLTVTSAQKNPTAFYLCASSIKGGLAEAFFGQGTRLTVV.

This clonotype was recorded at least ten times. One end of the junction fails to match germline, which may point to a read error. The chain combines TRBV5-1 with TRBJ1-3; D remains unclear. This CDR3 spans 14 amino acids. Germline CDR1 is SGHRS and CDR2 is YFSETQ. The CDR3 sequence: CASSSGYSGNTIYF. The CDR3 nucleotides read TGTGCCAGCAGCTCCGGGTACTCTGGAAACACCATATATTTT.

This clonotype was observed many times. The V call is TRBV18, the J call TRBJ2-1; the D is unclear. Germline loops: CDR1 KGHSH, CDR2 LQKENI. There are 12 residues in the CDR3. Between the trimmed V and J ends, which lost 3 bases and 5 bases, there was a span of 5 bases. The CDR3 DNA follows: TGTGCCAGCTCACCGAGTGACAATGAGCAGTTCTTC. As protein: CASSPSDNEQFF.

In its sample, this clonotype was seen many times. The rearrangement uses TRBV11-2 and TRBJ2-7; D unresolved. CDR1 and CDR2 from the germline V gene are SGHAT and FQNNGV. CDR3 length: 16 residues. Trimming removed 2 bases at V and 5 bases at J, with 19 bases between. The CDR3 nucleotides are TGTGCCAGCAGCTTAATCCCTCCCAGTAGTATGAACGAGCAGTACTTC. Amino acids: CASSLIPPSSMNEQYF. The variable domain in full, completed from reference TRBV11-2 and TRBJ2-7, reads EAGVAQSPRYKIIEKRQSVAFWCNPISGHATLYWYQQILGQGPKLLIQFQNNGVVDDSQLPKDRFSAERLKGVDSTLKIQPAKLEDSAVYLCASSLIPPSSMNEQYFGPGTRLTVT.

The sample holds many counts of this clonotype. The chain is built from TRBV18 and TRBJ2-5; D may be TRBD1 (6 bases). Per the germline V gene, CDR1 is KGHSH and CDR2 is LQKENI. V lost 3 bases to trimming and J lost 4 bases, with 12 bases between them. This CDR3 spans 14 amino acids. The CDR3 DNA follows: TGTGCCAGCTCACCGACAGGCGAAACAGAGACCCAGTACTTC. Translation gives CASSPTGETETQYF. The full variable domain, in which reference TRBV18 and TRBJ2-5 provide the parts outside the CDR3, is NAGVMQNPRHLVRRRGQEARLRCSPMKGHSHVYWYRQLPEEGLKFMVYLQKENIIDESGMPKERFSAEFPKEGPSILRIQQVVRGDSAAYFCASSPTGETETQYFGPGTRLLVL.

The table lists this clonotype with a few counts. The chain uses TRBV7-9 and TRBJ2-7; D is tentatively TRBD1 or TRBD2 (5 bases each). Between the trimmed V and J ends, which lost 5 bases and 2 bases, there was a span of 16 bases. CDR3 size: 15 residues. Per germline, CDR1 SEHNR and CDR2 FQNEAQ (reference sequence). The CDR3 region has the DNA TGTGCCAGCAGCCCCGGGGACCCGGCGCCCTACGAGCAGTACTTC. Translating gives CASSPGDPAPYEQYF.

This clonotype was recorded many times. This chain uses TRBV12-3 or TRBV12-4 with TRBJ2-3, with D perhaps given as TRBD1 or TRBD2 (5 bases each). The CDR3 runs 13 residues. Between the trimmed V and J ends, which lost 8 bases and 4 bases, there was a span of 13 bases. CDR3 loop: CASRLRGSDTQYF. The CDR3 bases are TGTGCCAGCCGCCTGAGGGGTTCAGATACGCAGTATTTT.

Concerning this clonotype: The CDR3 carries no conserved terminal phenylalanine or tryptophan, so it likely arises from a read error. The chain uses TRBV9 and TRBJ2-5; 10 positions match TRBD2. J gave up 2 bases and V 0 bases, and 7 bases lay outside the gene matches. This CDR3 region has 17 residues. Germline-derived CDR1 and CDR2 are SGDLS and YYNGEE. The CDR3 protein is CASSVGSSGSPQETQYL. CDR3 nucleotides: TGTGCCAGCAGCGTAGGTTCTAGCGGGAGTCCGCAAGAGACCCAGTACCTC.

The chain carries TRBV10-3 and TRBJ1-6, with no clear D. CDR1 is ENHRY and CDR2 is SYGVKD in the germline V gene. The V gene lost 2 bases and the J gene lost 9 bases, with 11 bases spanning the gap. CDR3 length: 14 residues. CDR3 in DNA: TGTGCCATCAGTGAGCTCCACGCGGGTTCACCCCTCCACTTT. This translates into CAISELHAGSPLHF.

This clonotype was recorded a few times. The gene calls are TRBV7-2 and TRBJ2-2; 11 nucleotides align to TRBD2. Germline V lookup: CDR1 SGHTA, CDR2 FQGNSA. V lost 5 bases and J lost 3; bases outside the gene matches: 8. The CDR3 spans 17 residues. In DNA form, the CDR3 reads TGTGCCAGCAGCGCCGGACTAGCGGGCCTCCACACCGGGGAGCTGTTTTTT. Its translation: CASSAGLAGLHTGELFF.

Only a few counts were recorded for this clonotype. The J gene is TRBJ1-4, the V gene TRBV4-1; the match to TRBD1 covers 10 bases. CDR3 length equals 16 residues. Looked up from germline, CDR1 is MGHRA and CDR2 is YSYEKL. With V trimmed by 2 bases and J by 10 bases, 10 bases remained unmatched. The CDR3 protein is CASSQRGGQGPRKLFF. CDR3 nucleotides: TGCGCCAGCAGCCAAAGGGGGGGACAGGGGCCTCGAAAACTGTTTTTT.

This clonotype was found many times. This chain links TRBV7-8 with TRBJ2-7, with a tentative D call TRBD1 (6 bases). The ends were cut back, 8 bases at V and 1 base at J, with 6 bases in the middle. The germline V gene has CDR1 SGHVS and CDR2 FQNEAQ. The CDR3 length is 11 residues. The CDR3 is CASQGSYEQYF. CDR3 coding DNA: TGTGCCAGCCAGGGGTCCTACGAGCAGTACTTC.

The rearrangement joins TRBV29-1 to TRBJ1-5; D is perhaps TRBD1 (5 bases). The length of the CDR3 is 10 residues. Germline CDR1 SQVTM, CDR2 ANQGSEA. The CDR3 loop is CRAGGQPQHF. The DNA for the CDR3 is TGCAGGGCGGGGGGTCAGCCCCAGCATTTT.

This clonotype occurred once. The rearrangement uses TRBV11-2 and TRBJ2-6, with TRBD2 matching over 11 bases. V lost 5 bases, J lost 0 bases, and 18 bases stayed unmatched. Germline V gene data show CDR1 as SGHAT and CDR2 as FQNNGV. This CDR3 comprises 22 residues. In DNA, the CDR3 is TGTGCCAGCAGCGTTTCGGGACTAGCGGTCTCTCTAAGGGGCTCTGGGGCCAACGTCCTGACTTTC. This translates into CASSVSGLAVSLRGSGANVLTF.